The 26 T cell receptor beta chains below all came from one sample that was sequenced in a study of cytomegalovirus exposure and HLA in healthy donors. Both 60 Vbeta primers and 13 Jbeta primers went into the PCR. The assay was immunoSEQ multiplex PCR, and TCRdb's table has in-frame clones only and misses some. The repertoire holds 110,000 or so clones, 65% to 80% seen once, with roughly 2.6% in the top ten. The material sequenced was PBMCs. The receptors originated from a female donor in good health and CMV-seronegative.

The rearrangement uses TRBV7-8 and TRBJ1-1, with 8 bases that match TRBD1. Germline V gene lookup returns CDR1 SGHVS and CDR2 FQNEAQ. The junction had 8 bases not matched to a gene; V was cut back by 5 bases and J by 6 bases. The CDR3 sequence is 14 residues long. The CDR3 DNA reads TGTGCCAGCAGCCCGGACAGGGAATTCGCTGAAGCTTTCTTT. Translating it yields CASSPDREFAEAFF. The whole variable domain, filled in from reference TRBV7-8 and TRBJ1-1, reads GAGVSQSPRYKVAKRGQDVALRCDPISGHVSLFWYQQALGQGPEFLTYFQNEAQLDKSGLPSDRFFAERPEGSVSTLKIQRTQQEDSAVYLCASSPDREFAEAFFGQGTRLTVV.

The CDR3 loop reads CASSLDRAKETQYF. CDR3 in DNA: TGTGCCAGCAGTTTGGACAGGGCAAAAGAGACCCAGTACTTC. The V call is TRBV27, the J call TRBJ2-5; 8 positions agree with TRBD1. Per the germline V gene, CDR1 is MNHEY and CDR2 is SMNVEV (reference sequence). The V segment lost 3 bases and the J segment 3 bases; nucleotides outside the gene matches: 3. The CDR3 is made up of 14 amino acids.

The chain has TRBV19 and TRBJ2-1; 8 bases are a match to TRBD1. The CDR3 loop spans 15 amino acids. V shed 5 bases, J shed 3 bases, and the junction held 6 bases outside the gene matches. Germline CDR1 and CDR2: LNHDA and SQIVND (reference sequence). CDR3 amino acids: CASSGGQDYYNEQFF. CDR3 nucleotides: TGTGCCAGTAGTGGGGGACAGGATTACTACAATGAGCAGTTCTTC.

This chain joins TRBV4-3 and TRBJ1-6, with 8 bases identical to TRBD1. V lost 1 base to trimming and J lost 8 bases; unmatched junction nucleotides: 1. This CDR3 has 14 amino acids. Germline V gives CDR1 LGHNA, CDR2 YSLEER. The CDR3: CASSQAGGDSPLHF. DNA of the CDR3: TGCGCCAGCAGCCAAGCAGGGGGCGATTCACCCCTCCACTTT.

This clone has just a few counts. V and J are TRBV5-4 and TRBJ1-5; a possible D gene is TRBD1 (5 bases). V was cut by 0 bases and J by 6 bases, with 16 bases left in between. The germline gives CDR1 SGHNT, CDR2 YYREEE (reference sequence). The CDR3 is 16 amino acids. The CDR3 bases are TGTGCCAGCAGCTTGGATGGGGCAGGGTTAGGTCAGCCCCAGCATTTT. It encodes CASSLDGAGLGQPQHF.

V usage is TRBV5-4 and J usage is TRBJ1-6; D may be TRBD1 (5 bases). V was shortened by 0 bases and J by 7 bases, with 5 bases between the two germline ends. Germline loops: CDR1 SGHNT, CDR2 YYREEE (reference sequence). The CDR3 sequence is 13 residues long. CDR3 coding DNA: TGTGCCAGCAGCTTGGAGGGGAATTCACCCCTCCACTTT. Protein sequence: CASSLEGNSPLHF.

This sequence joins TRBV6-5 and TRBJ2-5; TRBD1 agrees at 9 bases. The J call may be incorrect, as the DNA end agrees better with TRBJ2-7. From germline, CDR1 is MNHEY and CDR2 SVGAGI. The CDR3 is 15 amino acids. The CDR3 DNA is TGTGCCAGCAGTTACTCTGACAGGGGGTACTCCGAGCAGTACTTC. Translated, it gives CASSYSDRGYSEQYF.

CDR3 in amino acids: CASSPSNGGQETQYF. The CDR3 DNA is TGCGCCAGCAGCCCGTCAAACGGCGGCCAAGAGACCCAGTACTTC. The chain has TRBV4-3 and TRBJ2-5; D remains unclear. Between the trimmed V and J ends, which lost 4 bases and 1 base, there was a span of 13 bases. Germline CDR1 LGHNA, CDR2 YSLEER. The CDR3 length is 15 residues.

V is TRBV7-6 and J is TRBJ2-2, with TRBD2 matching 10 bases. The V and J ends lost 0 bases and 3 bases, in that order; junction bases with no gene match: 7. The V gene's germline CDR1 is SGHVS and CDR2 FNYEAQ. The CDR3 is 18 amino acids. CDR3 sequence reads: CASSLAGASGGHTGELFF. In DNA, the CDR3 is TGTGCCAGCAGCTTAGCGGGGGCTAGCGGGGGCCACACCGGGGAGCTGTTTTTT.

The gene calls are TRBV11-3 and TRBJ2-7, with 8 bases identical to TRBD2. This CDR3 is built from 14 residues. The germline gives CDR1 SGHNT, CDR2 YENEEA. J lost 4 bases, V lost 4 bases, and 6 bases had no gene match. CDR3 bases: TGTGCCAGCAGCTCCCGGACTAGCAGGTACGAGCAGTACTTC. Translated, it gives CASSSRTSRYEQYF.

The chain couples TRBV7-2 to TRBJ2-7; D is perhaps TRBD2 (5 bases). The CDR3 consists of 13 residues. Per germline, CDR1 SGHTA and CDR2 FQGNSA. V was cut by 4 bases and J by 4 bases, with 11 bases left in between. The CDR3, as DNA: TGTGCCAGCAGCTCAGAGGGAACGTACGAGCAGTACTTC. Translated, it gives CASSSEGTYEQYF.

The chain links TRBV6-6 to TRBJ1-2; D is unclear. The CDR3 consists of 13 residues. The V gene lost 5 bases and the J gene lost 6 bases, with 13 bases spanning the gap. Per the germline V gene, CDR1 is MNHNY and CDR2 is SVGAGI (reference sequence). The CDR3 is CASSPERAHGYTF. The CDR3 DNA is TGTGCCAGCAGTCCCGAGCGGGCCCATGGCTACACCTTC.

The chain employs TRBV30 and TRBJ2-1; 15 bases are shared with TRBD2. The germline gives CDR1 GTSNPN, CDR2 SVGIG (reference sequence). The V and J ends lost 2 bases and 0 bases, in that order; junction bases with no gene match: 11. The CDR3 consists of 20 residues. The CDR3 nucleotides are TGTGCCTGGAGTATCGACAGGACTAGCGGGGGGGCCAGCTCCTACAATGAGCAGTTCTTC. This encodes CAWSIDRTSGGASSYNEQFF.

The J gene is TRBJ1-2, the V gene TRBV5-8; 7 bases align to TRBD1. V shed 3 bases, J shed 2 bases, and the junction held 7 bases outside the gene matches. The CDR3 extends over 15 amino acids. Per germline, CDR1 SGHTS and CDR2 YDEGEE. This CDR3 reads CASSSRQGGNYGYTF. Here the CDR3 DNA reads TGTGCCAGCAGCTCTAGACAGGGAGGCAACTATGGCTACACCTTC.

This chain uses TRBV5-4 with TRBJ1-4, with D perhaps matching TRBD1 (5 bases). This CDR3 is 15 amino acids long. V lost 4 bases to trimming and J lost 10 bases, with 20 bases between them. CDR1 is SGHNT and CDR2 is YYREEE in the germline V gene (reference sequence). CDR3 protein: CASSHGGREVGKLFF. Written as DNA, the CDR3 is TGTGCCAGCAGCCACGGTGGCAGGGAAGTAGGAAAACTGTTTTTT.

The chain joins TRBV5-1 to TRBJ1-2; D is possibly TRBD1 (6 bases). V lost 5 bases, J lost 2 bases, and 16 bases lay in between. The CDR3 runs 15 residues. CDR1 is SGHRS, CDR2 YFSETQ, per germline. The CDR3 region is CASSSKTGTNYGYTF. DNA for the CDR3: TGCGCCAGCAGTTCCAAAACAGGGACGAACTATGGCTACACCTTC.

The CDR3 is CASSPSRGGRSDQPQHF. The DNA for the CDR3 is TGCGCCAGCAGCCCGAGCCGCGGAGGACGATCGGATCAGCCCCAGCATTTT. The chain combines TRBV5-1 with TRBJ1-5, with no clear D. Germline CDR1 reads SGHRS; CDR2 reads YFSETQ. This CDR3 is built from 17 residues. Trimming removed 4 bases from V and 5 bases from J, with 22 bases in between.

The rearrangement uses TRBV7-2 and TRBJ2-3; no clear D gene. V was trimmed by 3 bases and J by 2 bases, leaving 9 bases between them. Germline assignment: CDR1 SGHTA and CDR2 FQGNSA. This CDR3 has 14 amino acids. CDR3 protein: CASSFLRNTDTQYF. DNA of the CDR3: TGTGCCAGCAGCTTCCTGCGGAACACAGATACGCAGTATTTT.

This chain links TRBV11-2 with TRBJ2-1; D is perhaps TRBD1 (5 bases). The CDR3 runs to 15 residues. V was cut by 5 bases and J by 8 bases, with 19 bases left in between. Looked up from germline, CDR1 is SGHAT and CDR2 is FQNNGV. The CDR3 spells CASSPWTRVGDEQFF. The CDR3 DNA is TGTGCCAGCAGCCCATGGACCAGGGTTGGTGATGAGCAGTTCTTC.

V gene TRBV7-6 combines with J gene TRBJ2-2, with 12 bases identical to TRBD2. CDR3 length: 17 residues. V shed 6 bases, J shed 1 base, and the junction held 6 bases outside the gene matches. Germline V gives CDR1 SGHVS, CDR2 FNYEAQ. The CDR3 DNA reads TGTGCCAGCAGTCACCTAGCGGGGGGGAGGAACACCGGGGAGCTGTTTTTT. This codes for CASSHLAGGRNTGELFF.

The V call is TRBV7-9, the J call TRBJ1-1; no clear D gene. From germline, CDR1 is SEHNR and CDR2 FQNEAQ (reference sequence). CDR3 length: 15 residues. The ends were cut back, 1 base at V and 1 base at J, with 10 bases in the middle. The CDR3, as DNA: TGTGCCAGCAGCTTAGAAGGAGCCGGGAACACTGAAGCTTTCTTT. Protein product: CASSLEGAGNTEAFF. The full variable domain, in which reference TRBV7-9 and TRBJ1-1 provide the parts outside the CDR3, is DTGVSQNPRHKITKRGQNVTFRCDPISEHNRLYWYRQTLGQGPEFLTYFQNEAQLEKSRLLSDRFSAERPKGSFSTLEIQRTEQGDSAMYLCASSLEGAGNTEAFFGQGTRLTVV.

The gene calls are TRBV6-1 and TRBJ2-7, with D perhaps matching TRBD1 (6 bases). Trimming took 1 base from V and 0 from J, leaving 10 bases between them. From germline, CDR1 is MNHNS and CDR2 SASEGT. The CDR3 totals 15 residues. This CDR3 reads CASSEGTAISYEQYF. The CDR3 nucleotides read TGTGCCAGCAGTGAAGGGACAGCCATCTCCTACGAGCAGTACTTC.

This clone was seen a handful of times. CDR3 sequence reads: CASSIDRGVGYEQYF. DNA for the CDR3: TGTGCCAGCTCCATCGACAGGGGTGTGGGCTACGAGCAGTACTTC. This rearrangement joins TRBV7-2 to TRBJ2-7; 8 bases map to TRBD1. This CDR3 is 15 amino acids long. Germline values: CDR1 SGHTA, CDR2 FQGNSA. The V segment lost 8 bases and the J segment 3 bases; nucleotides outside the gene matches: 12.

This chain joins TRBV7-2 and TRBJ1-1; the D is unclear. CDR3 size: 14 residues. Trimming shortened V by 2 bases and J by 0 bases, and 7 bases separated the two germline ends. CDR1 and CDR2 (germline): SGHTA, FQGNSA. For the CDR3, the DNA is TGTGCCAGCAGCTTAAGCCTAATGAACACTGAAGCTTTCTTT. Encoded protein: CASSLSLMNTEAFF.

This chain links TRBV5-6 with TRBJ2-5, with D maybe TRBD2 (6 bases). Germline lookup yields CDR1 SGHDT and CDR2 YYEEEE. CDR3 length: 18 residues. Trimming took off 0 bases at V and 5 bases at J, with 23 bases between the two ends. Written as DNA, the CDR3 is TGTGCCAGCAGCTTGGCAGGCCAGGGAGGCGGAGGCGCGGAGACCCAGTACTTC. This codes for CASSLAGQGGGGAETQYF.

V and J are TRBV7-6 and TRBJ1-3; no reliable D call. The CDR3 has 15 residues. V was clipped by 1 base and J by 1 base, with 8 bases between them. In germline, CDR1 is SGHVS, CDR2 FNYEAQ. CDR3 loop: CASSLVGDSGNTIYF. The CDR3 region has the DNA TGTGCCAGCAGCTTAGTCGGGGATTCTGGAAACACCATATATTTT.